This is a list of T cell receptor beta chains from one sample in a study of blood T cell repertoires in COVID-19. Assay used: immunoSEQ multiplex PCR; TCRdb lists only in-frame clones, some missing. The sample includes 250,000 to 300,000 clones, around 84% of them seen just once. Sequences were obtained from PBMCs or T cells enriched from blood (not recorded which). These receptors originate from a man aged 25 to 40 with acute COVID-19. Each CDR3 is given with its conserved first and last residue. A D gene is named only where the DNA matches it firmly. Rows give clone size only sometimes, using once, few, many, or a class for an expanded clone.

.,TRBD1,TRBV5-6,TRBJ1-3,CASSLGQGRFFGNTIYF
few,TRBD1,TRBV3-1/TRBV3-2,TRBJ2-3,CASSQGTGGHTDTQYF
.,.,TRBV6-5,TRBJ1-1,CASSYVAGTEAFF
.,.,TRBV7-9,TRBJ1-5,CASSVGAGGNQPQHF
.,.,TRBV7-8,TRBJ1-2,CASSLVDSDPYGYTF
.,.,TRBV4-1,TRBJ1-5,CASSQEAGSQPQHF
.,.,TRBV4-1,TRBJ1-1,CASSPSNGGLNTEAFF
.,.,TRBV24-1,TRBJ1-2,CATSDQARGDYGYTF
.,.,TRBV9,TRBJ1-4,CASSDGTTNEKLFF
few,.,TRBV18,TRBJ1-1,CASSPQGGWSTEAFF
.,.,TRBV11-1,TRBJ1-1,CASSVRLPAEAFF
.,.,TRBV15,TRBJ1-1,CATSRNGENTEAFF
.,TRBD1,TRBV18,TRBJ1-1,CASSPLPTGEGTEAFF
.,.,TRBV7-9,TRBJ1-1,CASSSYTGNEAFF
few,.,TRBV20-1,TRBJ2-5,CSASPLETQYF
.,.,TRBV18,TRBJ1-1,CASSVRLETEAFF
once,TRBD1,TRBV29-1,TRBJ2-2,CSAGQGRGELFF
.,.,TRBV11-2,TRBJ2-5,CASSLRPSEWGETQYF
.,.,TRBV5-8,TRBJ2-6,CAILEAGVFFGANVLTF
once,.,TRBV7-3,TRBJ2-3,CASSLRVTSLGADTQYF
.,.,TRBV5-1,TRBJ1-4,CASSLGMGEGEEKLFF
.,.,TRBV2,TRBJ1-2,CASRGGWSGYTF
.,.,TRBV9,TRBJ2-2,CASRRQANTGELFF
.,.,TRBV19,TRBJ1-3,CASSMGQPNTIYF
.,TRBD1,TRBV5-1,TRBJ1-6,CASSLGDRNSPLHF
.,TRBD2,TRBV24-1,TRBJ2-1,CATSDPNLAGPDNEQFF
.,.,TRBV27,TRBJ1-3,CASSPAGGDGNTIYF
.,.,TRBV6-5,TRBJ1-1,CASSYSWGEEAFF
.,.,TRBV15,TRBJ2-5,CATSRGQYQETQYF
few,.,TRBV27,TRBJ2-3,CASSFTQGRLDTQYF
.,TRBD1,TRBV7-6,TRBJ1-4,CASTNRGGEEKLFF
.,.,TRBV13,TRBJ1-6,CASTNRNGSPLHF
.,TRBD1,TRBV11-2,TRBJ1-2,CASSLPRGAYGYTF
.,.,TRBV3-1/TRBV3-2,TRBJ2-2,CASSQSLGELFF
.,TRBD1,TRBV11-3,TRBJ2-5,CASSLMTGTEETQYF
.,TRBD2,TRBV11-3,TRBJ2-1,CASSLVALAGRDNEQFF
.,.,TRBV4-2,TRBJ1-1,CASSQDVNTEAFF
.,.,TRBV15,TRBJ1-5,CATSREGLGRTNQPQHF
.,TRBD1,TRBV5-8,TRBJ2-1,CASSPTGATYNEQFF
.,.,TRBV2,TRBJ1-5,CASSRWSSNQPQHF
.,.,TRBV5-1,TRBJ2-2,CASSFEGLGGGELFF
.,TRBD2,TRBV11-2,TRBJ2-1,CASSPFSGGARYEQFF